This entry describes one TCR beta chain. CDR1 and CDR2 from the germline V gene are DFQATT and SNEGSKA (reference sequence). Trimming removed 4 bases from V and 4 bases from J; junction bases left unmatched: 4. CDR3 size: 14 residues. TCRdb re-called the RT-PCR reads with MiXCR, one entry per CDR3 protein. This sample has 650,000 to 800,000 distinct CDR3 sequences; 13% to 15% occur once, and the top ten carry 3.6%. The gene calls are TRBV20-1 and TRBJ1-5; TRBD1 matches 10 bases. Sequences were obtained from memory CD4+ T cells from blood. This receptor was identified in a female donor in good health, serving as a healthy control. The CDR3 sequence: CSAIPGQGNQPQHF. CDR3 nucleotide sequence: TGCAGTGCTATACCGGGACAGGGGAATCAGCCCCAGCATTTT.